The 21 T cell receptor beta chains below come from one sample, sequenced in a study of shared clonotypes between healthy human individuals. TCRdb keeps only in-frame clones here, not all; method: immunoSEQ multiplex PCR. The data contain a few million clones, just over 90% of them seen just once; the ten biggest clones take up under 0.45%. Sequencing was performed on naive CD4+ T cells from PBMCs. Subset of the sample: CD45RA+ positively selected. The source is a man aged 18 to 30 in good health. Some clones in this sample may be carry-over from other donors' samples.

This clone showed up just a few times. This sequence joins TRBV6-6 and TRBJ1-2; the D is unclear. The CDR3 extends over 12 amino acids. Germline lookup yields CDR1 MNHNY and CDR2 SVGAGI (reference sequence). V lost 4 bases and J 3 bases, leaving 6 bases between the germline ends. The CDR3 protein is CASSSGYYGYTF. CDR3 coding DNA: TGTGCCAGCAGTTCAGGTTACTATGGCTACACCTTC.

V usage is TRBV2 and J usage is TRBJ2-1, with TRBD2 matching 7 bases. This CDR3 spans 15 amino acids. Trimming cost V 3 bases and J 2 bases; bases outside gene matches: 4. From germline, CDR1 is SNHLY and CDR2 FYNNEI. In DNA, the CDR3 is TGTGCCAGCAGTGACGGTGGGACTACCTACAATGAGCAGTTCTTC. Its protein product is CASSDGGTTYNEQFF.

Note on this clone: Different DNA sequences within this sample yield the same CDR3. This rearrangement joins TRBV27 to TRBJ1-1; D possibly corresponds to TRBD1 (6 bases). V lost 2 bases, J lost 8 bases, and 12 bases lay in between. The length of the CDR3 is 13 residues. CDR1 is MNHEY, CDR2 SMNVEV, per germline (reference sequence). The CDR3 here is CASSLGRGTEAFF. The CDR3 DNA follows: TGTGCCAGCAGTTTAGGTAGGGGGACCGAAGCTTTCTTT.

The chain has TRBV19 and TRBJ2-5; D is possibly TRBD1 (5 bases). Per germline, CDR1 LNHDA and CDR2 SQIVND (reference sequence). This CDR3 is built from 14 residues. Between the trimmed V and J ends, which lost 3 bases and 1 base, there was a span of 9 bases. CDR3 sequence: CASSMWGSQETQYF. The CDR3 DNA is TGTGCCAGTAGTATGTGGGGCTCCCAAGAGACCCAGTACTTC.

About this clone itself: Other DNA sequences of this sample code for an identical CDR3. The V and J genes are TRBV2 and TRBJ2-6; no clear D. CDR3 length: 13 amino acids. Deletions cut 4 bases from V and 1 base from J, with 2 bases between. The germline V gene encodes CDR1 SNHLY and CDR2 FYNNEI. This CDR3 is CASSGSGANVLTF. The CDR3 DNA sequence: TGTGCCAGCAGTGGGTCTGGGGCCAACGTCCTGACTTTC.

This rearrangement joins TRBV9 to TRBJ2-7; tentative D call: TRBD1 (7 bases). The CDR3 consists of 15 residues. Germline assignment: CDR1 SGDLS and CDR2 YYNGEE. V shed 0 bases and J shed 2 bases, with 12 bases lying between them. The CDR3 region is CASSVATGEAYEQYF. CDR3 DNA sequence: TGTGCCAGCAGCGTAGCCACAGGGGAGGCCTACGAGCAGTACTTC.

CDR3 bases: TGCGCCAGCAGCCAAGAGGACGGACTCACGAGCTACACCTTC. Its protein is CASSQEDGLTSYTF. The rearrangement uses TRBV4-3 and TRBJ1-2; D unresolved. V was cut by 0 bases and J by 9 bases, with 14 bases left in between. CDR1 and CDR2 (germline): LGHNA, YSLEER. The CDR3 loop spans 14 amino acids.

The V call is TRBV19, the J call TRBJ1-1; 8 nucleotides align to TRBD1. CDR1 is LNHDA and CDR2 is SQIVND in the germline V gene (reference sequence). The CDR3 is made up of 12 amino acids. J was trimmed by 7 bases and V by 7 bases; bases with no gene match: 5. The CDR3 loop reads CASTIDRGEAFF. The CDR3 nucleotides are TGTGCCAGTACCATCGACAGGGGTGAAGCTTTCTTT. Drawing the rest from reference TRBV19 and TRBJ1-1, the complete variable domain is DGGITQSPKYLFRKEGQNVTLSCEQNLNHDAMYWYRQDPGQGLRLIYYSQIVNDFQKGDIAEGYSVSREKKESFPLTVTSAQKNPTAFYLCASTIDRGEAFFGQGTRLTVV.

This clone was observed a single time. V and J are TRBV6-5 and TRBJ1-5; possibly TRBD1 for D (5 bases). The V gene's germline CDR1 is MNHEY and CDR2 SVGAGI. V was cut by 6 bases and J by 6 bases, with 15 bases left in between. The CDR3 is 14 residues long. CDR3: CASRPTALGQPQHF. DNA for the CDR3: TGTGCCAGCAGACCGACAGCATTGGGTCAGCCCCAGCATTTT.

There are a few counts of this clone. The V and J genes are TRBV7-9 and TRBJ1-2; D is unclear. The V end was cut by 3 bases, the J end by 6 bases, with 8 bases between. Germline V CDR1 and CDR2: SEHNR, FQNEAQ (reference sequence). This CDR3 spans 12 amino acids. In DNA, the CDR3 is TGTGCCAGCAGCTTCGGGGAACATGGCTACACCTTC. Its protein is CASSFGEHGYTF.

The chain has TRBV5-1 and TRBJ2-3; 7 nucleotides line up with TRBD1. V shed 1 base and J 5 bases; nucleotides not matched to a gene: 7. There are 15 residues in the CDR3. Per the germline V gene, CDR1 is SGHRS and CDR2 is YFSETQ. The CDR3 DNA reads as TGCGCCAGCAGCTTGCAGACAGGGCAGGGAGATACGCAGTATTTT. Its protein product is CASSLQTGQGDTQYF.

V is TRBV18 and J is TRBJ2-7, with D perhaps matching TRBD2 (5 bases). The CDR3 runs 15 residues. CDR1 is KGHSH, CDR2 LQKENI, per germline. Trimming took 2 bases from V and 6 from J, leaving 17 bases between them. Here the CDR3 DNA reads TGTGCCAGCTCACCATTTCGCGGGTTAGGGTCCGAGCAGTACTTC. Amino acids: CASSPFRGLGSEQYF. The variable domain in full, completed from reference TRBV18 and TRBJ2-7, reads NAGVMQNPRHLVRRRGQEARLRCSPMKGHSHVYWYRQLPEEGLKFMVYLQKENIIDESGMPKERFSAEFPKEGPSILRIQQVVRGDSAAYFCASSPFRGLGSEQYFGPGTRLTVT.

The chain combines TRBV4-1 with TRBJ1-5; tentatively, D is TRBD1 (5 bases). V lost 1 base and J 9 bases, leaving 13 bases between the germline ends. CDR3 length: 14 residues. Germline CDR1 and CDR2: MGHRA and YSYEKL. The DNA of the CDR3 is TGCGCCAGCAGCCAAGTTGCCGGGACGGGGCCCCAGCATTTT. This translates into CASSQVAGTGPQHF.

The chain joins TRBV6-5 to TRBJ2-5, with TRBD1 identical over 7 bases. This CDR3 has 15 residues. Germline trimming cut 5 bases from V and 5 bases from J; bases unmatched to any gene: 11. CDR1 and CDR2 (germline): MNHEY, SVGAGI. DNA of the CDR3: TGTGCCAGCAGTACCCGTAGACAGGGTTCGGAGACCCAGTACTTC. As protein: CASSTRRQGSETQYF.

This clone was picked up one time. The identical CDR3 is also encoded by other nucleotide sequences in the sample. V and J are TRBV5-1 and TRBJ1-1; D is uncertain. Trimming left V 0 bases short and J 2 bases short, with 11 bases between. Germline V gene lookup returns CDR1 SGHRS and CDR2 YFSETQ. The CDR3 has 15 residues. The CDR3 region is CASSLVSGLNTEAFF. DNA for the CDR3: TGCGCCAGCAGCTTGGTTTCGGGTCTTAACACTGAAGCTTTCTTT.

This sequence joins TRBV5-4 and TRBJ2-1; TRBD2 matches 12 bases. CDR1 is SGHNT and CDR2 is YYREEE in the germline V gene (reference sequence). The CDR3 has 15 residues. Unmatched junction bases numbered 8, after V lost 3 bases and J lost 10 bases. The CDR3 bases are TGTGCCAGCAGCTCCCGACTAGCGGGAGAGAGGGAGCAGTTCTTC. Protein product: CASSSRLAGEREQFF.

This clone was recorded once. V gene TRBV5-1 combines with J gene TRBJ1-3; a weak D match, TRBD1 (5 bases). The germline V gene has CDR1 SGHRS and CDR2 YFSETQ. This CDR3 has 15 amino acids. Trimming stripped 3 bases from V and 2 bases from J, with 12 bases between. The chain's CDR3 is CASSSDGHAGNTIYF. CDR3 in DNA: TGCGCCAGCAGCTCGGACGGACATGCTGGAAACACCATATATTTT.

V gene TRBV20-1 combines with J gene TRBJ1-1; D unclear. This CDR3 spans 11 amino acids. Deletions cut 6 bases from V and 10 bases from J, with 15 bases between. Germline CDR1 DFQATT, CDR2 SNEGSKA (reference sequence). The CDR3 bases are TGCAGTGCCCGAGGGTGGGGTTCAGCTTTCTTT. It specifies CSARGWGSAFF.

The chain carries TRBV28 and TRBJ2-1; tentative D call: TRBD2 (5 bases). The CDR3 contains 16 residues. Trimming stripped 10 bases from V and 4 bases from J, with 23 bases between. Germline CDR1 and CDR2: MDHEN and SYDVKM. The CDR3 spells CATKTSGPEWYNEQFF. CDR3 DNA: TGTGCCACCAAGACAAGCGGACCCGAATGGTACAATGAGCAGTTCTTC.

V usage is TRBV5-1 and J usage is TRBJ2-1; 9 nucleotides line up with TRBD1. This CDR3 has 17 residues. Germline V gene lookup returns CDR1 SGHRS and CDR2 YFSETQ. V lost 4 bases, J lost 1 base, and 9 bases stayed unmatched. As DNA, the CDR3 is TGCGCCAGCAGCACAGGAACAGGGGGCGATTCCTACAATGAGCAGTTCTTC. Its protein is CASSTGTGGDSYNEQFF.

This chain joins TRBV2 and TRBJ2-3; unclear D gene. V lost 0 bases, J lost 3 bases, and 4 bases lay in between. This CDR3 contains 13 residues. Per germline, CDR1 SNHLY and CDR2 FYNNEI. CDR3 coding DNA: TGTGCCAGCAGTGAAGCTACAACAGATACGCAGTATTTT. It encodes CASSEATTDTQYF.